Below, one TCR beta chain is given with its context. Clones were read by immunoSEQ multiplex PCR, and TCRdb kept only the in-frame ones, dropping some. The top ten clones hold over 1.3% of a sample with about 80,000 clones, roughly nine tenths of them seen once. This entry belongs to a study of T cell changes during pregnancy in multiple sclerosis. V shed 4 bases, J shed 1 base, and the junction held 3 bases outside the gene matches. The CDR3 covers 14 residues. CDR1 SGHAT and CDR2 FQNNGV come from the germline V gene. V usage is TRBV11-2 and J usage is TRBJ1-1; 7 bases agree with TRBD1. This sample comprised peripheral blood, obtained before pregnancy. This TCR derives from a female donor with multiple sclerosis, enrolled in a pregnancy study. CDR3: CASSSGGGNTEAFF. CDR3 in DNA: TGTGCCAGCAGCTCAGGGGGAGGGAACACTGAAGCTTTCTTT. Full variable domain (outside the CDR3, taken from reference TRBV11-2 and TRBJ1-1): EAGVAQSPRYKIIEKRQSVAFWCNPISGHATLYWYQQILGQGPKLLIQFQNNGVVDDSQLPKDRFSAERLKGVDSTLKIQPAKLEDSAVYLCASSSGGGNTEAFFGQGTRLTVV.